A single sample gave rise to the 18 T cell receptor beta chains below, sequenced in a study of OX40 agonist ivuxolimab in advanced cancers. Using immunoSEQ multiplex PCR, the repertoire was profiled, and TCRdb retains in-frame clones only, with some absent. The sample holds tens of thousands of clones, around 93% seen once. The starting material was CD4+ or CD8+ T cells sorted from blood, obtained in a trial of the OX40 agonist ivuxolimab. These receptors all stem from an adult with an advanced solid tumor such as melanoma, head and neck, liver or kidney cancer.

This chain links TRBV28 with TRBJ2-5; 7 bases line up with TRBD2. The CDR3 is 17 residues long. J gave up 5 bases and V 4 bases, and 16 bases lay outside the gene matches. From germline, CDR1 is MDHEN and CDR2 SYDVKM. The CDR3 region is CASSSLPLGGGFETQYF. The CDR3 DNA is TGTGCCAGCAGTTCCCTCCCGCTGGGCGGGGGATTTGAGACCCAGTACTTC.

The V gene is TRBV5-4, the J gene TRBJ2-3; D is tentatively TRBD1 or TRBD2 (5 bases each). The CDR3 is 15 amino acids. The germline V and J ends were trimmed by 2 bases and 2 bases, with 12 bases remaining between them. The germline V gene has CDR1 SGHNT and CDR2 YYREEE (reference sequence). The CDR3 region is CASSFGTGNTDTQYF. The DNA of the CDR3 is TGTGCCAGCAGCTTCGGGACGGGAAACACAGATACGCAGTATTTT.

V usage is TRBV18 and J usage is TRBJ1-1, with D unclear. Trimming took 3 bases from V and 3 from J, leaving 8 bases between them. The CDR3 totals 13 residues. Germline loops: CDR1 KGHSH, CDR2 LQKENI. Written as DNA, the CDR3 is TGTGCCAGCTCACCCGTCCCGGACACTGAAGCTTTCTTT. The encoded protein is CASSPVPDTEAFF.

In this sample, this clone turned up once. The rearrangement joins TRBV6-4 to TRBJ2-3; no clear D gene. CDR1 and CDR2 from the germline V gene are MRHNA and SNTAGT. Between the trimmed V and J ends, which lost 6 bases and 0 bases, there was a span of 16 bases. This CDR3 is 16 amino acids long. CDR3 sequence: CASSDDGVASTDTQYF. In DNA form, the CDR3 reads TGTGCCAGCAGCGACGACGGAGTCGCTAGCACAGATACGCAGTATTTT.

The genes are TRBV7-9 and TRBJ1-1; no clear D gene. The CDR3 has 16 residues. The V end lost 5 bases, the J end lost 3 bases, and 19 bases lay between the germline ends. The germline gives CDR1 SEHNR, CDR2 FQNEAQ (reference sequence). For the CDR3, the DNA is TGTGCCAGCAGCCCCCCTCGTCCTACGAGGGACACTGAAGCTTTCTTT. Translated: CASSPPRPTRDTEAFF.

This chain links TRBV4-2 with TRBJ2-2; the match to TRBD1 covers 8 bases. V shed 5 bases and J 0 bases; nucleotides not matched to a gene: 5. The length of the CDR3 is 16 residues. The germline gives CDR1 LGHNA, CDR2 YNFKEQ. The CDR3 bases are TGTGCCAGCAGCGAGACAGGGGACTCGAACACCGGGGAGCTGTTTTTT. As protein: CASSETGDSNTGELFF.

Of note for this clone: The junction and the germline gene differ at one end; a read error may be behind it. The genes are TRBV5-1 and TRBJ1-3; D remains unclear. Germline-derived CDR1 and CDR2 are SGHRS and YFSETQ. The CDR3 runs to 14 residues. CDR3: CASSLDTSGNTIYF. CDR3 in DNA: TGCGCCAGCAGTCTAGACACTTCTGGGAACACCATATATTTT.

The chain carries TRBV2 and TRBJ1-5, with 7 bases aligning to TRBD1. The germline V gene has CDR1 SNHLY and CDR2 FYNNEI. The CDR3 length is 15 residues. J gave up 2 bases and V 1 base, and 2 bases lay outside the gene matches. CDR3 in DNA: TGTGCCAGCAGTGAAGAGGGGACAGGCAATCAGCCCCAGCATTTT. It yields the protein CASSEEGTGNQPQHF.

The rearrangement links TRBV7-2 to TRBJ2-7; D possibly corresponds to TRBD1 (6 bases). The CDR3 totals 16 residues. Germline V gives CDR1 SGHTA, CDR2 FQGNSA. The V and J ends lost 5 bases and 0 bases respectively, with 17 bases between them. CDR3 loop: CASSPTGQKSSYEQYF. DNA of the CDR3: TGTGCCAGCAGCCCTACCGGACAGAAGAGCTCCTACGAGCAGTACTTC.

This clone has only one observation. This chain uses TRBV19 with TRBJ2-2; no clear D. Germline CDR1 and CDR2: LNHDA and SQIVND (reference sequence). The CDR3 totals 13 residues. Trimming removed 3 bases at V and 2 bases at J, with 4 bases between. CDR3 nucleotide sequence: TGTGCCAGTAGTATTGGTAACACCGGGGAGCTGTTTTTT. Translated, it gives CASSIGNTGELFF.

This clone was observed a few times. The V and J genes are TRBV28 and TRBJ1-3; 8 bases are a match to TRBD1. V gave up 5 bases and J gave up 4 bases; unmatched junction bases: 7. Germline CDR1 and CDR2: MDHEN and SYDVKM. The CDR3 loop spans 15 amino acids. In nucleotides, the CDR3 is TGTGCCAGCAGTACATCGACAGGGGACGGAAACACCATATATTTT. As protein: CASSTSTGDGNTIYF.

Written as DNA, the CDR3 is TGTGCCAGCAGCCCCGGGGGGCCGCGGCGGGGCACCGGGGAGCTGTTTTTT. Amino acid sequence: CASSPGGPRRGTGELFF. This chain connects TRBV7-2 to TRBJ2-2; D may be TRBD2 (7 bases). This CDR3 is built from 17 residues. Germline CDR1 reads SGHTA; CDR2 reads FQGNSA. Trimming took off 5 bases at V and 4 bases at J, with 20 bases between the two ends. Supplemented by reference TRBV7-2 and TRBJ2-2, the full variable domain reads GAGVSQSPSNKVTEKGKDVELRCDPISGHTALYWYRQSLGQGLEFLIYFQGNSAPDKSGLPSDRFSAERTGGSVSTLTIQRTQQEDSAVYLCASSPGGPRRGTGELFFGEGSRLTVL.

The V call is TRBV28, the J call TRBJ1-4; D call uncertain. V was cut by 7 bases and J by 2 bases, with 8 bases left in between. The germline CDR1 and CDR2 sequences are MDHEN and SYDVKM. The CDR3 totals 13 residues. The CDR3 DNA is TGTGCCAGCAACGTAGCTACTAATGAAAAACTGTTTTTT. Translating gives CASNVATNEKLFF.

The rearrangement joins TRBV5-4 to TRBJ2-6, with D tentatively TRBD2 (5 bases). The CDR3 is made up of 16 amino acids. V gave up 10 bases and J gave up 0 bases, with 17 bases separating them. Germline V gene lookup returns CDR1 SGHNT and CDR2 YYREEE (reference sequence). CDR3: CASGESGSSGANVLTF. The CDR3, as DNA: TGTGCCTCTGGGGAGTCCGGATCCTCTGGGGCCAACGTCCTGACTTTC. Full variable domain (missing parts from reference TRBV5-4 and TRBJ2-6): ETGVTQSPTHLIKTRGQQVTLRCSSQSGHNTVSWYQQALGQGPQFIFQYYREEENGRGNFPPRFSGLQFPNYSSELNVNALELDDSALYLCASGESGSSGANVLTFGAGSRLTVL.

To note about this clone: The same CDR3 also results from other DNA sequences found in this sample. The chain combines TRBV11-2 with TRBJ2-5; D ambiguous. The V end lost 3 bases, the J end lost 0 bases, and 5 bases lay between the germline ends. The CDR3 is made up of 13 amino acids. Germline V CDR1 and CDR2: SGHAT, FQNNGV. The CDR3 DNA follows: TGTGCCAGCAGCTTCTCACACCAAGAGACCCAGTACTTC. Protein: CASSFSHQETQYF. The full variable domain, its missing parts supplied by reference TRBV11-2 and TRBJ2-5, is EAGVAQSPRYKIIEKRQSVAFWCNPISGHATLYWYQQILGQGPKLLIQFQNNGVVDDSQLPKDRFSAERLKGVDSTLKIQPAKLEDSAVYLCASSFSHQETQYFGPGTRLLVL.

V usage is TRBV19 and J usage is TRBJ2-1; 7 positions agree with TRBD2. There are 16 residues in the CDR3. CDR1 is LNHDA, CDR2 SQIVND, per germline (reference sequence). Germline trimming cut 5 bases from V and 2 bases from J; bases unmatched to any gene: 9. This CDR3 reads CASSPADGGAYNEQFF. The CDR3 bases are TGTGCCAGTAGTCCAGCCGATGGGGGGGCCTACAATGAGCAGTTCTTC.

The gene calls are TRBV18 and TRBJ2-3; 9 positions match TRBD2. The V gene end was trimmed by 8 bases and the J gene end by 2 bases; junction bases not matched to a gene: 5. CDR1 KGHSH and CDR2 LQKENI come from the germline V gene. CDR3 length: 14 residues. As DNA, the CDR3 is TGTGCCAGCGGAAGCGGGGGGACCACAGATACGCAGTATTTT. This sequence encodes CASGSGGTTDTQYF. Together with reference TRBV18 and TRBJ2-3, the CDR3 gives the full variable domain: NAGVMQNPRHLVRRRGQEARLRCSPMKGHSHVYWYRQLPEEGLKFMVYLQKENIIDESGMPKERFSAEFPKEGPSILRIQQVVRGDSAAYFCASGSGGTTDTQYFGPGTRLTVL.

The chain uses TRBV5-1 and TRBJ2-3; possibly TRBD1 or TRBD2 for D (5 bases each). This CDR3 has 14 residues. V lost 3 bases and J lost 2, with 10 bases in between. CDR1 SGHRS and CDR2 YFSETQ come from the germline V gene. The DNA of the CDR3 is TGCGCCAGCAGCTGGGGGAGACTCACAGATACGCAGTATTTT. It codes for CASSWGRLTDTQYF.